This T cell receptor (beta chain) was identified during a study of shared T cell receptors in the human thymus. The germline CDR1 and CDR2 sequences are GTSNPN and SVGIG (reference sequence). The CDR3 spans 17 residues. V was cut by 0 bases and J by 5 bases, with 22 bases left in between. Assay used: immunoSEQ multiplex PCR; TCRdb lists only in-frame clones, some missing. In the table there are 540,000 or so clones, about four fifths of which are singletons. A further study also used this sample, focusing on human thymus T cells. That report adds: It was healthy Finnish infants having corrective surgery for congenital heart defects who were the donors. It was from resections taken during corrective heart surgery that the thymus tissue came. Blood and thymic repertoires both appeared biased in V and J gene usage. A high degree of thymic repertoire overlap among unrelated individuals was reported in related research.

This chain links TRBV30 with TRBJ1-1, with D perhaps matching TRBD1 (6 bases). The clonotype comes from a boy less than two years old with a congenital heart defect. Sequences were obtained from thymocytes. In DNA, the CDR3 is TGTGCCTGGAGTGTATCGGGTCCCGGGACAACGGGGACTGAAGCTTTCTTT. It is translated as CAWSVSGPGTTGTEAFF. Supplemented by reference TRBV30 and TRBJ1-1, the full variable domain reads SQTIHQWPATLVQPVGSPLSLECTVEGTSNPNLYWYRQAAGRGLQLLFYSVGIGQISSEVPQNLSASRPQDRQFILSSKKLLLSDSGFYLCAWSVSGPGTTGTEAFFGQGTRLTVV.